This TCR beta chain derives from a study of blood T cell repertoires in COVID-19 (TCRdb year 2020). A note on the overall study: Collaborator samples came from the United States, Italy and Spain and covered acute and convalescent phases of COVID-19. The samples were drawn from two sources: the first 160 participants of the ongoing ImmuneRACE study, and about 1,300 subjects contributed by 6 global collaborators. HLA class I and class II types, where available, came from metadata supplied by the sample provider rather than from assay-based typing. The dataset comprised deeply sampled blood TCRbeta repertoires from subjects exposed to, actively infected with, or recovered from COVID-19. The repertoires were made available in a free public database intended to serve as a resource for research on the immune response to SARS-CoV-2. The sample metadata nearly always contained a de-identified subject ID, COVID-19 status, age in years and sex. The material from the prospective study consisted of cDNA or gDNA derived from T cells, B-cell-depleted T cells, or PBMCs.

Samples from volunteer blood donors who had recovered from COVID-19 were contributed by a second Seattle source. Whole blood was collected in K2EDTA tubes by collaborating institutions according to the institutions' own protocols. For TCRbeta analysis, collaborators shipped samples in one of three forms: frozen whole blood, isolated PBMCs, or DNA extracted from either of those sample types. What the research found in general, with its limitations: How much clinical and demographic metadata was included differed by source and by participant, and the metadata was provided uncurated.

TCRbeta CDR3 regions were amplified from genomic DNA using the immunoSEQ Assay, a bias-controlled multiplex PCR. For the original study's pipeline: Nucleated cell counts per sample were estimated from amplification of reference gene primers within the assay. To quantify the absolute abundance of each unique TCRbeta CDR3 rearrangement, sequence reads were collapsed and filtered. For each sample, productive Simpson clonality was calculated as the square root of Simpson's diversity index across productive rearrangements. This immuneACCESS table, as held by TCRdb, lists in-frame sequences with V and J called but not all clones. Of the missing ones, under half trace to an unresolved V gene in checked studies; the others have no known cause. Clone size and the V and J calls come from that table; the DNA yielded D and trimming. Counted in this sample were roughly 250,000 clones; around 90% of them appeared once. Jointly, the top ten make up about 4.1% of the sample.

The CDR3, from cysteine to phenylalanine, totals 15 residues. Only the CDR3 DNA stays, 45 bases, in frame from base 1. CDR1 and CDR2 are read off the germline V gene as LGHNA and YNFKEQ. The table lists this clone with a count of one. What this receptor recognizes is not known. Sequence at one end of the junction differs from germline and may be a read error. The sequencing sample was made of peripheral blood. The receptor chain draws on TRBV4-2 and TRBJ1-1; a weak D assignment points to TRBD1 (5 bases agree). The sequence was obtained from a man in his 60s who had recovered from COVID-19. This receptor has the CDR3 CASNQQGRQSTEAFF. The DNA sequence reads TGTGCCAGCAACCAACAAGGGCGACAGAGCACTGAAGCTTTCTTT.